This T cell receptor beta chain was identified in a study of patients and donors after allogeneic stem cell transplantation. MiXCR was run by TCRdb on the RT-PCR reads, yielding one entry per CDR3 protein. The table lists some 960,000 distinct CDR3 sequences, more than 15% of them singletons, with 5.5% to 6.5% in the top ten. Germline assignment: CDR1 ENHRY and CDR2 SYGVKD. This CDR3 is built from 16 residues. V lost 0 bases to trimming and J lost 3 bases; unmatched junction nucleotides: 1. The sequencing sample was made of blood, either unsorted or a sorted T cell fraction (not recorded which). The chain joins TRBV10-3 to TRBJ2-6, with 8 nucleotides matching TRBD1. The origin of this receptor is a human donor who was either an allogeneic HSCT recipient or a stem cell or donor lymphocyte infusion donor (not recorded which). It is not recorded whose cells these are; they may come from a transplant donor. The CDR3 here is CAISESTGVGANVLTF. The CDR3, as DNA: TGTGCCATCAGTGAGTCGACAGGGGTTGGGGCCAACGTCCTGACTTTC.